The text below deals with one T cell receptor beta chain. The antigen is undetermined. The entry originates in a study of persistence of HIV-infected CD4 T cells. In the study overall: Blood samples, up to 180 mL, came from multiple time points, except a couple of leukapheresis donors sampled once.

Sequencing used immunoSEQ version 4 in survey mode. The data were produced by immunoSEQ multiplex PCR, yet TCRdb's version contains in-frame clones alone and is incomplete. The table shows a few thousand clones, with roughly 70% occurring only once. Cells were stimulated with CMV-infected fibroblast lysates at 10 ug/mL. Sorting selected CD4+ T cells upregulating both CD40 ligand and CD69. For around 20 hours, CD8-depleted PBMCs received anti-CD28/CD49d costimulation, a CD40-blocking antibody and enfuvirtide. The CDR3 totals 14 residues. J gave up 1 base and V 1 base, and 0 bases lay outside the gene matches. Germline V gives CDR1 SGHRS, CDR2 YFSETQ. Study results and caveats: Compared with CD3/CD28-stimulated cells, CMV- and Gag-responding cells showed lower TCRbeta richness. Degenerate expanded CDR3beta sequences were enriched among CMV- and Gag-responding cells.

The genes are TRBV5-1 and TRBJ2-5; 8 nucleotides agree with TRBD2. The source was CD4+ T cells sorted from PBMCs after approximately 20-hour stimulation, collected from a patient who received antiretroviral therapy. The sequence came from an adult man with HIV who was CMV-seropositive. CDR3 nucleotides: TGCGCCAGCAGCTTGACTAGCGGCCAAGAGACCCAGTACTTC. This gives the protein CASSLTSGQETQYF. The full variable domain, its missing parts supplied by reference TRBV5-1 and TRBJ2-5, is KAGVTQTPRYLIKTRGQQVTLSCSPISGHRSVSWYQQTPGQGLQFLFEYFSETQRNKGNFPGRFSGRQFSNSRSEMNVSTLELGDSALYLCASSLTSGQETQYFGPGTRLLVL.